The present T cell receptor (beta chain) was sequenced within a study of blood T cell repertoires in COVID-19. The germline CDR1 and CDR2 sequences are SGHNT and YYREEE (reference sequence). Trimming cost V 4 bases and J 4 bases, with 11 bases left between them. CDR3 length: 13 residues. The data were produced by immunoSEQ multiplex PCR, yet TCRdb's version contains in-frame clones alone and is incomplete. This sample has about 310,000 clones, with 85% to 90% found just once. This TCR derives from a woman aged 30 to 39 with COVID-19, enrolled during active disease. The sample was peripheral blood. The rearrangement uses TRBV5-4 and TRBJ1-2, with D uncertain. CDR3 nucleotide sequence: TGTGCCAGCAGCCTGGACCGGGGCTATGGCTACACCTTC. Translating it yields CASSLDRGYGYTF.